This TCR beta chain was profiled in a study of cytomegalovirus exposure and HLA in healthy donors. The germline V gene has CDR1 SNHLY and CDR2 FYNNEI. Trimming took off 5 bases at V and 3 bases at J, with 8 bases between the two ends. This CDR3 contains 12 residues. A few counts support this clone. PCR employed 60 Vbeta and 13 Jbeta primers. Only in-frame clones appear in the TCRdb table, and some are missing; sequencing was by immunoSEQ multiplex PCR. This sample has around 220,000 clones, with 65% to 90% found just once. This sequence originates from a girl aged 10 to 17 in good health and CMV-seronegative. The sample comprised PBMCs. This chain uses TRBV2 with TRBJ2-7; maybe TRBD1 (5 bases). The CDR3, as DNA: TGTGCCAGCAGTCGAGACAGCTACGAGCAGTACTTC. It is translated as CASSRDSYEQYF.